The rows below give T cell receptor beta chains drawn from one sample of a study of T-cell reconstitution after alpha-beta-depleted transplantation in children. TCRdb processed the PCR reads anew with MiXCR; each CDR3 protein has one entry. In the table there are approximately 350,000 distinct CDR3 sequences, 10% to 15% of which are singletons. Material: PBMCs, obtained from the stem cell graft. The origin of the receptors is a human donor who donated a stem cell graft to a child with Fanconi anemia. The CDR3 runs from the conserved cysteine through the conserved F or W. Fields, in order: J gene, clone size, V gene, D gene, CDR3 DNA, CDR3 protein. D genes are given only for firm matches. Some rows mark clone size as missing; the rest say once, few, many or name a class of expanded clone.

TRBJ1-1	.	TRBV7-9	TRBD1	TGTGCCAGCAGCTTACACGGGACAGGGAACACTGAAGCTTTCTTT	CASSLHGTGNTEAFF
TRBJ2-2	many	TRBV24-1	.	TGTGCCACCAGTCGTGCAGCTGCGAACACCGGGGAGCTGTTTTTT	CATSRAAANTGELFF
TRBJ2-5	.	TRBV30	.	TGTGCCTGGAGTTCGGCGGCCGGGACCCAGTACTTC	CAWSSAAGTQYF
TRBJ1-1	few	TRBV7-2	TRBD1	TGTGCCAGCAGCACGGGACAGGGGGCGATGAACACTGAAGCTTTCTTT	CASSTGQGAMNTEAFF
TRBJ2-1	few	TRBV7-9	TRBD2	TGTGCCAGCAGCGTTAGGGGAGGACTAGCGCCACACAATGAGCAGTTCTTC	CASSVRGGLAPHNEQFF
TRBJ1-2	few	TRBV6-1	TRBD1	TGTGCCAGCAGAGAGTACATCGAGGGGGCCTATGGCTACACCTTC	CASREYIEGAYGYTF
TRBJ2-3	many	TRBV20-1	.	TGCAGCGAATGGGGGGCAGATACGCAGTATTTT	CSEWGADTQYF
TRBJ2-3	few	TRBV9	.	TGTGCCAGCAGCGTAGGGGAAAAATCAGTTTCGCAGTATTTT	CASSVGEKSVSQYF
TRBJ1-2	many	TRBV12-3/TRBV12-4	TRBD1	TGTGCCAGCAGCCCAACTCAAGGGGGCGCCGCGGTCGGCTACACCTTC	CASSPTQGGAAVGYTF
TRBJ2-3	.	TRBV29-1	.	TGCAGCACCAACATGGGAGATACGCAGTATTTT	CSTNMGDTQYF
TRBJ1-5	.	TRBV7-8	.	TGTGCCAGCAGCTTAGAGCGGTTTAGCAATCAGCCCCAGCATTTT	CASSLERFSNQPQHF
TRBJ2-4	.	TRBV4-3	.	TGCGCCAGCAGCCAAGAGACAGGGAGGGCCAAAAACATTCAGTACTTC	CASSQETGRAKNIQYF
TRBJ2-2	many	TRBV12-3/TRBV12-4	TRBD1	TGTGCCAGCAGTTTCCAGGGGGCTATTATGCTGTTTTTT	CASSFQGAIMLFF
TRBJ2-5	.	TRBV12-3/TRBV12-4	.	TGTGCCAGCACCCCGGAAGGGGCTGAGACCCAGTACTTC	CASTPEGAETQYF
TRBJ2-2	.	TRBV7-3	.	TGTGCCAGCAGCCCCGGTGGGGTGATCCCCGGGGAGCTGTTTTTT	CASSPGGVIPGELFF
TRBJ1-1	many	TRBV5-1	TRBD1	TGCGCCAGCAGCCCGCGGACAGGGGATGTTGAAGCTTTCTTT	CASSPRTGDVEAFF
TRBJ2-1	.	TRBV4-2	TRBD2	TGTGCCAGCAGACTACAACTAGCGGGGGAATACAATGAGCAGTTCTTC	CASRLQLAGEYNEQFF
TRBJ2-7	.	TRBV29-1	.	TGCAGCGTCTCTCCCGGGACTCCAATGGGCTACGAGCAGTACTTC	CSVSPGTPMGYEQYF
TRBJ1-4	.	TRBV18	.	TGTGCCAGCTCACCCTTAAGGGATGAAAAACTGTTTTTT	CASSPLRDEKLFF
TRBJ1-1	.	TRBV29-1	.	TGCAGCGTCCGGGATACGAACACTGAAGCTTTCTTT	CSVRDTNTEAFF
TRBJ2-1	few	TRBV13	TRBD1	TGTGCCAGCAGCTCCCTTCCCGGGACAGAGTTGAGCTCCTACAATGAGCAGTTCTTC	CASSSLPGTELSSYNEQFF